Each of the 20 T cell receptor beta chains below was sequenced from the same sample in a study of beta chain features in type 1 diabetes (dated by TCRdb to the late 2010s). The method behind the library was the immunoSEQ multiplex PCR assay. The entire amount of isolated RNA was reverse transcribed using the High Capacity cDNA Reverse Transcription Kit, so the sequenced TCRB transcripts were expressed ones. TCRdb re-hosts the immuneACCESS table, in-frame sequences only. Its copies lack some clones; in the studies checked, an unresolved V gene accounts for under half of them, and the cause for the rest is not known. Within this sample are a few hundred thousand clones, with about 13% of them counted one time only. The biggest ten clones account for less than 0.02% of the sample. Here is what the overall study found, with its caveats: Type 1 diabetes patients showed a moderate but significant shortening of TCRB CDR3 length in all four CD4+ subsets.

No antigen has been identified for these receptors. Sequenced input: naive CD4+ T cells from blood. The sample's cell subset or site label, decoded: true naive CD4+ T cells. The receptors originated from a man aged 30 to 39 with type 1 diabetes.

The rearrangement uses TRBV5-1 and TRBJ2-1; 8 positions match TRBD1. The CDR3 extends over 15 amino acids. Trimming at V came to 2 bases and at J to 2 bases, leaving 3 bases not matched to a gene. Germline CDR1 is SGHRS and CDR2 is YFSETQ. The CDR3 DNA reads TGCGCCAGCAGCTTAACAGGGGGACCCTACAATGAGCAGTTCTTC. This translates into CASSLTGGPYNEQFF.

This clone was detected only a few times. One end of the junction is discordant with germline, which a read error may explain. This chain joins TRBV19 and TRBJ2-1; TRBD1 agrees at 11 bases. There are 12 residues in the CDR3. Germline lookup yields CDR1 LNHDA and CDR2 SQIVND (reference sequence). The CDR3 reads CASSRTGGEVVF. The CDR3 coding sequence is TGTGCCAGTAGCCGGACAGGGGGCGAGGTAGTCTTC.

This clone showed up just a few times. This chain links TRBV5-1 with TRBJ2-6; D may be TRBD2 (5 bases). The CDR3 extends over 14 amino acids. Germline V gene data show CDR1 as SGHRS and CDR2 as YFSETQ. Trimming shortened V by 4 bases and J by 11 bases, and 16 bases separated the two germline ends. The CDR3 sequence: CASSPGPGSDVLTF. Written as DNA, the CDR3 is TGCGCCAGCAGCCCCGGTCCGGGGTCGGACGTCCTGACTTTC. Together with reference TRBV5-1 and TRBJ2-6, the CDR3 gives the full variable domain: KAGVTQTPRYLIKTRGQQVTLSCSPISGHRSVSWYQQTPGQGLQFLFEYFSETQRNKGNFPGRFSGRQFSNSRSEMNVSTLELGDSALYLCASSPGPGSDVLTFGAGSRLTVL.

This clone turned up a few times. The chain is built from TRBV9 and TRBJ1-3; TRBD1 matches 8 bases. The trim removed 0 bases at V and 4 bases at J, leaving 6 bases unmatched. The germline V gene encodes CDR1 SGDLS and CDR2 YYNGEE. This CDR3 spans 16 amino acids. CDR3 amino acids: CASSVAIGTGGNTIYF. CDR3 sequence (DNA): TGTGCCAGCAGCGTAGCTATAGGGACAGGAGGAAACACCATATATTTT.

This clone was observed a few times. The chain employs TRBV2 and TRBJ2-7, with 8 bases matching TRBD2. Germline assignment: CDR1 SNHLY and CDR2 FYNNEI. This CDR3 spans 13 amino acids. V trimming: 4 bases; J trimming: 3 bases; junction bases outside the gene matches: 2. CDR3 DNA sequence: TGTGCCAGCAGTGGACTAGCGAGCTACGAGCAGTACTTC. This encodes CASSGLASYEQYF.

The chain couples TRBV29-1 to TRBJ1-4, with no clear D. The CDR3 spans 12 residues. Trimming removed 5 bases at V and 4 bases at J, with 8 bases between. Germline V gene sequence: CDR1 SQVTM, CDR2 ANQGSEA. The CDR3 here is CSVQRDNEKLFF. The DNA for the CDR3 is TGCAGCGTTCAGAGGGATAATGAAAAACTGTTTTTT.

The rearrangement links TRBV9 to TRBJ1-5; no clear D gene. The V end lost 0 bases, the J end lost 6 bases, and 7 bases lay between the germline ends. This CDR3 contains 13 residues. Germline CDR1 SGDLS, CDR2 YYNGEE. The CDR3, as DNA: TGTGCCAGCAGCGTAGCGGGTTCTCAGCCCCAGCATTTT. This translates into CASSVAGSQPQHF. Drawing the rest from reference TRBV9 and TRBJ1-5, the complete variable domain is DSGVTQTPKHLITATGQRVTLRCSPRSGDLSVYWYQQSLDQGLQFLIQYYNGEERAKGNILERFSAQQFPDLHSELNLSSLELGDSALYFCASSVAGSQPQHFGDGTRLSIL.

The chain links TRBV15 to TRBJ1-2; a possible D gene is TRBD1 (5 bases). The CDR3 covers 14 residues. Germline assignment: CDR1 LNHNV and CDR2 YYDKDF (reference sequence). V was clipped by 3 bases and J by 2 bases, with 10 bases between them. The CDR3 DNA reads TGTGCCACCAGCAGGATAGACAGAAACTATGGCTACACCTTC. It translates to CATSRIDRNYGYTF.

The chain employs TRBV4-3 and TRBJ2-7; perhaps TRBD1 as D (5 bases). Germline loops: CDR1 LGHNA, CDR2 YSLEER. V shed 0 bases and J shed 3 bases, with 6 bases lying between them. The CDR3 is 13 residues long. The CDR3 spells CASSQEGDYEQYF. For the CDR3, the DNA is TGCGCCAGCAGCCAAGAAGGGGACTACGAGCAGTACTTC.

This clone was seen only a few times. The V gene is TRBV2, the J gene TRBJ1-5; possibly TRBD1 for D (5 bases). V was shortened by 4 bases and J by 7 bases, with 11 bases between the two germline ends. The CDR3 length is 13 residues. Germline V gene data show CDR1 as SNHLY and CDR2 as FYNNEI. In nucleotides, the CDR3 is TGTGCCAGCAGTGCCCTGGACAACCAGCCCCAGCATTTT. Its translation: CASSALDNQPQHF.

The chain joins TRBV7-9 to TRBJ2-7; tentatively, D is TRBD2 (6 bases). Germline values: CDR1 SEHNR, CDR2 FQNEAQ (reference sequence). The CDR3 runs to 14 residues. V lost 5 bases and J 0 bases, leaving 11 bases between the germline ends. CDR3 sequence: CASSDSGLSYEQYF. The CDR3 nucleotides read TGTGCCAGCAGCGATTCGGGACTCTCCTACGAGCAGTACTTC.

Details on this clone: This specimen includes other DNA sequences encoding the same CDR3. The chain recombines TRBV2 with TRBJ2-7; D gene uncertain. Trimming removed 6 bases at V and 3 bases at J, with 6 bases between. This CDR3 contains 11 residues. Germline V lookup: CDR1 SNHLY, CDR2 FYNNEI. CDR3 in DNA: TGTGCCAGCAGCCCGAGCTACGAGCAGTACTTC. Amino acids: CASSPSYEQYF.

This clone was detected only a few times. This chain connects TRBV6-6 to TRBJ2-1; 7 bases are a match to TRBD2. Per the germline V gene, CDR1 is MNHNY and CDR2 is SVGAGI (reference sequence). V trimming: 9 bases; J trimming: 0 bases; junction bases outside the gene matches: 8. The CDR3 totals 15 residues. CDR3 in DNA: TGTGCCAGTCTACCGGGGGGAAGCTCCTACAATGAGCAGTTCTTC. Amino acid sequence: CASLPGGSSYNEQFF.

This clone appeared a few times. The chain employs TRBV6-5 and TRBJ1-2, with D possibly TRBD1 on 5 matching bases. CDR3 size: 16 residues. Trimming took off 2 bases at V and 5 bases at J, with 18 bases between the two ends. CDR1 and CDR2 (germline): MNHEY, SVGAGI. In DNA, the CDR3 is TGTGCCAGCAGTTACGAGTGGGGAGGGACTTCGTATGGCTACACCTTC. Amino acids: CASSYEWGGTSYGYTF.

This clone came up a few times. The gene calls are TRBV25-1 and TRBJ1-5, with 7 bases matching TRBD1. J was trimmed by 0 bases and V by 8 bases; bases with no gene match: 7. Germline V lookup: CDR1 MGHDK, CDR2 SYGVNS. This CDR3 region has 15 residues. The CDR3 DNA is TGTGCCAGCGGGCAGGGGGTCAATAGCAATCAGCCCCAGCATTTT. Translated, it gives CASGQGVNSNQPQHF.

The chain uses TRBV5-4 and TRBJ2-1; D gene ambiguous. V was pared by 7 bases and J by 8 bases, with 16 bases between. The V gene's germline CDR1 is SGHNT and CDR2 YYREEE (reference sequence). This CDR3 comprises 13 residues. As DNA, the CDR3 is TGTGCCAGCGCATTAAGCCGGTCCGATGAGCAGTTCTTC. Translation gives CASALSRSDEQFF.

Written as DNA, the CDR3 is TGTGCCAGTAGTCTCCAGGGCAGCAATCAGCCCCAGCATTTT. Translated: CASSLQGSNQPQHF. This chain connects TRBV19 to TRBJ1-5, with a tentative D call TRBD1 (5 bases). Trimming removed 5 bases at V and 1 base at J, with 9 bases between. The germline V gene encodes CDR1 LNHDA and CDR2 SQIVND (reference sequence). The CDR3 contains 14 residues.

This clone appeared a few times. This chain joins TRBV7-9 and TRBJ2-7; D is undetermined. The CDR3 length is 14 residues. Germline loops: CDR1 SEHNR, CDR2 FQNEAQ (reference sequence). V was clipped by 6 bases and J by 0 bases, with 12 bases between them. CDR3: CASSLSRLSYEQYF. The CDR3 nucleotides are TGTGCCAGCAGTCTATCCCGACTCTCCTACGAGCAGTACTTC.

This clone was counted only a few times. The chain has TRBV28 and TRBJ2-3, with 9 positions matching TRBD1. Germline trimming cut 6 bases from V and 4 bases from J; bases unmatched to any gene: 2. CDR1 is MDHEN and CDR2 is SYDVKM in the germline V gene. The CDR3 runs 13 residues. In DNA form, the CDR3 reads TGTGCCAGCAGGCGGACAGGGGCAGATACGCAGTATTTT. Translating it yields CASRRTGADTQYF.

About this clone itself: This CDR3 is also generated by other DNA sequences in the sample. J is TRBJ2-2 and V is TRBV29-1; 7 bases match TRBD1. In germline, CDR1 is SQVTM, CDR2 ANQGSEA. This CDR3 contains 15 residues. V dropped 4 bases and J dropped 1; count of bases not matched to a gene: 6. The CDR3 DNA sequence: TGCAGCGTTGCAGAGGGGGCGAAGAACACCGGGGAGCTGTTTTTT. Protein: CSVAEGAKNTGELFF.